This entry lists 22 T cell receptor beta chains sequenced from one sample in a study of PD-1 blockade in classical Hodgkin lymphoma. In every patient, relapse followed autologous stem cell transplantation, while exposure to brentuximab vedotin differed. The study purified CD4+ T cells from thawed PBMCs using magnetic negative selection. Generated by immunoSEQ multiplex PCR, the TCRdb table keeps only in-frame clones and is missing some. This table has 25,000 to 35,000 clones, 85% appearing once. The sample consisted of CD4+ T cells from blood, taken at baseline. The source is a human donor with classical Hodgkin lymphoma.

The V gene is TRBV7-2, the J gene TRBJ2-1; D is unresolved. The V gene's germline CDR1 is SGHTA and CDR2 FQGNSA. V lost 4 bases to trimming and J lost 9 bases, with 10 bases between them. CDR3 size: 12 residues. The CDR3 loop reads CASSSNRREQFF. DNA for the CDR3: TGTGCCAGCAGCTCCAACCGGCGTGAGCAGTTCTTC.

Here the CDR3 reads CASSQNWGQETQYF. CDR3 nucleotides: TGCGCCAGCAGCCAAAATTGGGGTCAAGAGACCCAGTACTTC. The genes are TRBV4-1 and TRBJ2-5, with D unresolved. The germline V gene has CDR1 MGHRA and CDR2 YSYEKL. Deletions cut 2 bases from V and 2 bases from J, with 9 bases between. There are 14 residues in the CDR3.

This clone was detected a few times. The rearrangement joins TRBV29-1 to TRBJ2-7; D ambiguous. This CDR3 comprises 11 residues. Germline V gene data show CDR1 as SQVTM and CDR2 as ANQGSEA. Trimming stripped 6 bases from V and 7 bases from J, with 13 bases between. Written as DNA, the CDR3 is TGCAGCGTCCGGGCCTTCGGAGAGCAGTACTTC. It translates to CSVRAFGEQYF.

This chain connects TRBV7-2 to TRBJ2-1; 9 bases map to TRBD2. The V and J ends lost 5 bases and 5 bases, in that order; junction bases with no gene match: 7. There are 15 residues in the CDR3. Germline V gene lookup returns CDR1 SGHTA and CDR2 FQGNSA. This CDR3 reads CASSRGRTSDNEQFF. The DNA for the CDR3 is TGTGCCAGCAGCAGAGGACGGACTAGCGACAATGAGCAGTTCTTC.

This sequence joins TRBV19 and TRBJ1-2; D gene uncertain. This CDR3 spans 16 amino acids. The germline V gene has CDR1 LNHDA and CDR2 SQIVND (reference sequence). The V end was cut by 4 bases, the J end by 4 bases, with 19 bases between. Here the CDR3 reads CASSTSPGPTGYGYTF. The CDR3 DNA is TGTGCCAGTAGTACATCCCCCGGGCCTACGGGCTATGGCTACACCTTC.

The genes are TRBV5-8 and TRBJ1-6; TRBD1 might be the D (5 bases). The CDR3 totals 17 residues. CDR1 is SGHTS and CDR2 is YDEGEE in the germline V gene. Trimming shortened V by 0 bases and J by 6 bases, and 16 bases separated the two germline ends. CDR3 sequence reads: CASSLVLGASGNSPLHF. The CDR3 DNA follows: TGTGCCAGCAGCTTGGTTCTAGGGGCCTCGGGTAATTCACCCCTCCACTTT.

This clone showed up just a few times. V gene TRBV2 combines with J gene TRBJ1-5; D unclear. Germline V gene sequence: CDR1 SNHLY, CDR2 FYNNEI. The CDR3 contains 15 residues. Trimming cost V 2 bases and J 7 bases, with 15 bases left between them. CDR3 bases: TGTGCCAGCAGTGAACTAACGGGATCGAAGCAGCCCCAGCATTTT. It encodes CASSELTGSKQPQHF. Full variable domain (outside the CDR3, taken from reference TRBV2 and TRBJ1-5): EPEVTQTPSHQVTQMGQEVILRCVPISNHLYFYWYRQILGQKVEFLVSFYNNEISEKSEIFDDQFSVERPDGSNFTLKIRSTKLEDSAMYFCASSELTGSKQPQHFGDGTRLSIL.

The rearrangement links TRBV2 to TRBJ1-2, with 7 bases matching TRBD1. This CDR3 is 13 amino acids long. V shed 7 bases and J 2 bases; nucleotides not matched to a gene: 4. CDR1 and CDR2 from the germline V gene are SNHLY and FYNNEI. The CDR3: CASTPGQNYGYTF. In DNA, the CDR3 is TGTGCCAGCACCCCGGGACAGAACTATGGCTACACCTTC.

The rearrangement joins TRBV7-2 to TRBJ1-5; D is uncertain. CDR1 is SGHTA and CDR2 is FQGNSA in the germline V gene. The CDR3 sequence is 12 residues long. Deletions cut 3 bases from V and 4 bases from J, with 4 bases between. The DNA of the CDR3 is TGTGCCAGCAGCTTTTCGAATCAGCCCCAGCATTTT. Translation gives CASSFSNQPQHF.

CDR3 amino acids: CASSQSQGSNQPQHF. The CDR3 DNA reads as TGTGCCAGCAGCCAATCTCAGGGCAGCAATCAGCCCCAGCATTTT. The V gene is TRBV16, the J gene TRBJ1-5; tentatively, D is TRBD1 (5 bases). Germline V gene lookup returns CDR1 KGHSY and CDR2 FQNENV. Deletions cut 0 bases from V and 1 base from J, with 7 bases between. The CDR3 has 15 amino acids.

The V gene is TRBV5-4, the J gene TRBJ2-1, with TRBD2 matching 7 bases. CDR3 length equals 16 residues. V gave up 4 bases and J gave up 3 bases; unmatched junction bases: 10. The germline V gene has CDR1 SGHNT and CDR2 YYREEE (reference sequence). This CDR3 is CASSPSPTSDYNEQFF. The CDR3 coding sequence is TGTGCCAGCAGCCCGAGCCCTACTAGCGACTACAATGAGCAGTTCTTC. The whole variable domain, remainder taken from reference TRBV5-4 and TRBJ2-1, is ETGVTQSPTHLIKTRGQQVTLRCSSQSGHNTVSWYQQALGQGPQFIFQYYREEENGRGNFPPRFSGLQFPNYSSELNVNALELDDSALYLCASSPSPTSDYNEQFFGPGTRLTVL.

V and J are TRBV6-5 and TRBJ1-3; tentatively, D is TRBD1 (5 bases). V was clipped by 0 bases and J by 2 bases, with 11 bases between them. Per germline, CDR1 MNHEY and CDR2 SVGAGI. The CDR3 has 16 amino acids. The CDR3 here is CASSYSDRITGNTIYF. In nucleotides, the CDR3 is TGTGCCAGCAGTTACTCTGACAGAATAACTGGAAACACCATATATTTT.

The chain joins TRBV19 to TRBJ1-1; 7 nucleotides align to TRBD1. The trim removed 8 bases at V and 7 bases at J, leaving 4 bases unmatched. Germline CDR1 LNHDA, CDR2 SQIVND (reference sequence). This CDR3 comprises 11 residues. CDR3 sequence (DNA): TGTGCCAGTGGGACAGCGCTTGAAGCTTTCTTT. This gives the protein CASGTALEAFF.

This sequence joins TRBV6-5 and TRBJ1-1, with 8 bases identical to TRBD1. This CDR3 is built from 13 residues. V shed 6 bases, J shed 4 bases, and the junction held 4 bases outside the gene matches. CDR1 and CDR2 from the germline V gene are MNHEY and SVGAGI. The CDR3 sequence: CASRPDRATEAFF. DNA of the CDR3: TGTGCCAGCAGACCGGACAGGGCCACTGAAGCTTTCTTT.

The chain carries TRBV5-8 and TRBJ1-5; weak D call: TRBD1 (6 bases). Trimming left V 0 bases short and J 11 bases short, with 9 bases between. The germline CDR1 and CDR2 sequences are SGHTS and YDEGEE. This CDR3 comprises 12 residues. CDR3 in DNA: TGTGCCAGCAGCTTGGGTGGGACAACCCAGCATTTT. Its translation is CASSLGGTTQHF.

The chain employs TRBV6-1 and TRBJ2-6, with D unresolved. The ends were cut back, 4 bases at V and 0 bases at J, with 7 bases in the middle. This CDR3 is built from 15 residues. Germline V CDR1 and CDR2: MNHNS, SASEGT. The chain's CDR3 is CASSGGSSGANVLTF. For the CDR3, the DNA is TGTGCCAGCAGTGGAGGAAGCTCTGGGGCCAACGTCCTGACTTTC.

A word on this clone: Other DNA sequences in this specimen translate into the identical CDR3. The chain combines TRBV29-1 with TRBJ2-1; 7 positions agree with TRBD2. CDR3 length equals 13 residues. The trim removed 7 bases at V and 0 bases at J, leaving 3 bases unmatched. Germline V gives CDR1 SQVTM, CDR2 ANQGSEA. CDR3 region: CSGGGDSYNEQFF. The CDR3 nucleotides are TGCAGCGGTGGGGGGGACTCCTACAATGAGCAGTTCTTC.

This chain uses TRBV7-2 with TRBJ2-7, with D possibly being TRBD2 (6 bases). Germline CDR1 reads SGHTA; CDR2 reads FQGNSA. Trimming pared 2 bases from V and 2 bases from J, leaving 10 bases between. This CDR3 contains 14 residues. This CDR3 is CASSLFRLAYEQYF. The CDR3 nucleotides are TGTGCCAGCAGCTTATTTCGACTAGCCTACGAGCAGTACTTC.

The chain links TRBV7-8 to TRBJ2-6; the D is unclear. The ends were cut back, 1 base at V and 0 bases at J, with 7 bases in the middle. The CDR3 is 16 amino acids. Germline values: CDR1 SGHVS, CDR2 FQNEAQ. CDR3 amino acids: CASSLVGSSGANVLTF. In DNA form, the CDR3 reads TGTGCCAGCAGCTTAGTTGGAAGCTCTGGGGCCAACGTCCTGACTTTC. Full variable domain (outside the CDR3, taken from reference TRBV7-8 and TRBJ2-6): GAGVSQSPRYKVAKRGQDVALRCDPISGHVSLFWYQQALGQGPEFLTYFQNEAQLDKSGLPSDRFFAERPEGSVSTLKIQRTQQEDSAVYLCASSLVGSSGANVLTFGAGSRLTVL.

The V and J genes are TRBV27 and TRBJ1-4; 10 positions agree with TRBD1. V dropped 5 bases and J dropped 5; count of bases not matched to a gene: 5. The CDR3 length is 15 residues. CDR1 and CDR2 from the germline V gene are MNHEY and SMNVEV (reference sequence). The CDR3 is CASSPTGGINEKLFF. The CDR3 nucleotides are TGTGCCAGCAGTCCGACAGGGGGCATAAATGAAAAACTGTTTTTT.

V is TRBV28 and J is TRBJ1-2; 9 nucleotides line up with TRBD1. The V segment lost 7 bases and the J segment 0 bases; nucleotides outside the gene matches: 3. The germline CDR1 and CDR2 sequences are MDHEN and SYDVKM. The CDR3 sequence is 14 residues long. In DNA form, the CDR3 reads TGTGCCAGCACCAGACAGGGGGCTAACTATGGCTACACCTTC. Protein: CASTRQGANYGYTF.

The rearrangement uses TRBV19 and TRBJ1-3, with D unresolved. The CDR3 has 12 residues. Germline lookup yields CDR1 LNHDA and CDR2 SQIVND (reference sequence). Trimming pared 4 bases from V and 4 bases from J, leaving 5 bases between. DNA for the CDR3: TGTGCCAGTAGTAATGGAGGAAACACCATATATTTT. This gives the protein CASSNGGNTIYF.